A selection of T cell receptor beta chains follows, all from one sample in a study of blood T cell repertoires in COVID-19. Only in-frame clones appear in the TCRdb table, and some are missing; sequencing was by immunoSEQ multiplex PCR. The sample lists roughly 450,000 clones, roughly 87% seen once, with 0.55% to 0.75% in the top ten. Sequencing input: PBMCs or T cells enriched from blood (not recorded which). The source is a man younger than 35 who had recovered from COVID-19. Both conserved end residues are part of each CDR3. D genes are given only for firm matches. Clone sizes are given selectively: once, few, many, or a class where the clone is expanded.

. | 14 | . | TRBJ1-4 | TRBV4-1 | TGCGCCAGCAGCCATGGGGAGACTAATGAAAAACTGTTTTTT | CASSHGETNEKLFF
. | 13 | TRBD2 | TRBJ2-2 | TRBV10-3 | TGTGCCATCAGGGAGACTAGCGCCGGGGAGCTGTTTTTT | CAIRETSAGELFF
. | 16 | TRBD1 | TRBJ2-7 | TRBV3-1/TRBV3-2 | TGTGCCAGCAGCCAAGGTCCGACAGGGGGTTCCTACGAGCAGTACTTC | CASSQGPTGGSYEQYF
. | 14 | TRBD1 | TRBJ2-1 | TRBV6-2/TRBV6-3 | TGTGCCAGCAGTTTCGACAGGGTTATTGGTGAGCAGTTCTTC | CASSFDRVIGEQFF
. | 18 | . | TRBJ2-2 | TRBV7-3 | TGTGCCAGCAGCTTAATACCCCTCTTAGCGCAGAACACCGGGGAGCTGTTTTTT | CASSLIPLLAQNTGELFF
. | 12 | . | TRBJ2-7 | TRBV18 | TGTGCCAGCTCAACTATTTTCTACGAGCAGTACTTC | CASSTIFYEQYF
once | 14 | TRBD1 | TRBJ1-2 | TRBV11-2 | TGTGCCAGCAGCCCCGGACAGGGAAACTATGGCTACACCTTC | CASSPGQGNYGYTF
. | 14 | . | TRBJ2-1 | TRBV6-5 | TGTGCCAGCAGTTACCGTCTAACTCCCAATGAGCAGTTCTTC | CASSYRLTPNEQFF
. | 14 | . | TRBJ1-3 | TRBV3-1/TRBV3-2 | TGTGCCAGCAGCCGAGTTGGGGGCGAGAGCACCATATATTTT | CASSRVGGESTIYF
. | 13 | . | TRBJ1-6 | TRBV2 | TGTGCCAGCAGGGCAGGGGCGAATTCACCCCTCCACTTT | CASRAGANSPLHF
. | 10 | . | TRBJ2-7 | TRBV29-1 | TGCAGCGTTGACACGGGGGTGCAGTACTTC | CSVDTGVQYF
. | 14 | TRBD1 | TRBJ1-1 | TRBV5-1 | TGCGCCAGCAGGGCAACAGGGGGGTTCACTGAAGCTTTCTTT | CASRATGGFTEAFF
. | 19 | TRBD2 | TRBJ2-3 | TRBV2 | TGTGCCAGCACAGAGTTTATAGGCCCTAGCGGGAGGCAAACAGATACGCAGTATTTT | CASTEFIGPSGRQTDTQYF
. | 15 | TRBD1 | TRBJ1-2 | TRBV3-1/TRBV3-2 | TGTGCCAGCAGCCGGACCCAGGGGACAGGGGCCAGCTACACCTTC | CASSRTQGTGASYTF
. | 14 | . | TRBJ2-7 | TRBV6-5 | TGTGCCAGCAGCCCGACGGGAATCTCCTACGAGCAGTACTTC | CASSPTGISYEQYF
. | 16 | . | TRBJ1-5 | TRBV19 | TGTGCCAGTGCATCCCGGGACTTTAACTACAATCAGCCCCAGCATTTT | CASASRDFNYNQPQHF
. | 19 | TRBD2 | TRBJ2-7 | TRBV7-4 | TGTGCCAGCAGCTTAGTATGGGCTAGCGGGACTCTCAAACCCTACGAGCAGTACTTC | CASSLVWASGTLKPYEQYF
. | 15 | . | TRBJ1-4 | TRBV5-8 | TGTGCCAACTACAACGCACCTGCAACTAATGAAAAACTGTTTTTT | CANYNAPATNEKLFF
. | 11 | . | TRBJ2-7 | TRBV24-1 | TGTGCCACCGAGGCGGGGTACGAGCAGTACTTC | CATEAGYEQYF
. | 15 | . | TRBJ2-2 | TRBV7-9 | TGTGCCAGCAGCTTCAGAGACATGAACACCGGGGAGCTGTTTTTT | CASSFRDMNTGELFF
. | 13 | . | TRBJ1-1 | TRBV19 | TGTGCCAGTAGTATAGAAGAGGACACTGAAGCTTTCTTT | CASSIEEDTEAFF
. | 15 | TRBD1 | TRBJ1-2 | TRBV19 | TGTGCCAGTAGTACTAGGACAGGCCCTAACTATGGCTACACCTTC | CASSTRTGPNYGYTF
. | 15 | TRBD1 | TRBJ1-2 | TRBV27 | TGTGCCAGCAGTTTAGAGGGGACAGGGGTTGGTGGCTACACCTTC | CASSLEGTGVGGYTF
. | 14 | TRBD1 | TRBJ2-2 | TRBV6-4 | TGTGCCAGCAGTGAGGACAGGGACGCCGGGGAGCTGTTTTTT | CASSEDRDAGELFF
. | 16 | . | TRBJ1-6 | TRBV19 | TGTGCCAGTAGTACCGGGCAGGGAGGCACTTCGTCACCCCTCCACTTT | CASSTGQGGTSSPLHF
. | 16 | . | TRBJ1-6 | TRBV7-8 | TGTGCCAGCAGCCCGACCCTATCGCCCAAGCCCGGGTCCCTCCACTTT | CASSPTLSPKPGSLHF
. | 16 | TRBD1 | TRBJ1-6 | TRBV5-6 | TGTGCCAGCAGCATAGGACAGGGGGCTGTAGGATCACCCCTCCACTTT | CASSIGQGAVGSPLHF
. | 15 | TRBD2 | TRBJ2-1 | TRBV13 | TGTGCCAGCAGCTTACAGGGACTAGATATCGATGAGCAGTTCTTC | CASSLQGLDIDEQFF
few | 12 | TRBD1 | TRBJ1-1 | TRBV27 | TGTGCCAGCAGGCAGGGGGGTACTGAAGCTTTCTTT | CASRQGGTEAFF
few | 15 | TRBD1 | TRBJ1-6 | TRBV5-1 | TGCGCCAGCAGCTTGAGACAGGGTGGGAATTCACCCCTCCACTTT | CASSLRQGGNSPLHF
. | 18 | TRBD1 | TRBJ1-2 | TRBV7-8 | TGTGCCAGCAGCTTATTTGGGACAGGGGAGGGTTCAGGCTATGGCTACACCTTC | CASSLFGTGEGSGYGYTF
. | 14 | . | TRBJ2-7 | TRBV7-8 | TGTGCCAGCAGCCACAGGGGGGGGCTTCACGAGCAGTACTTC | CASSHRGGLHEQYF
. | 17 | . | TRBJ1-5 | TRBV24-1 | TGTGCCACCAGTGATCCTCAGGGAAAAGGGAACAATCAGCCCCAGCATTTT | CATSDPQGKGNNQPQHF
. | 15 | TRBD2 | TRBJ2-7 | TRBV6-5 | TGTGCCAGCAGACCGACTAGCGGGAGCTCCTACGAGCAGTACTTC | CASRPTSGSSYEQYF
. | 15 | TRBD2 | TRBJ2-2 | TRBV10-2 | TGCGCCAGCACCACTAGCGCGAAGGGTACCGGGGAGCTGTTTTTT | CASTTSAKGTGELFF
. | 15 | . | TRBJ2-2 | TRBV5-1 | TGCGCCAGCAGCCGTGGGGGCACGAACACCGGGGAGCTGTTTTTT | CASSRGGTNTGELFF
. | 14 | TRBD1 | TRBJ1-4 | TRBV29-1 | TGCAGCGTGGGACAGGGGGCAACTAATGAAAAACTGTTTTTT | CSVGQGATNEKLFF
. | 13 | . | TRBJ2-7 | TRBV28 | TGTGCCAGCACCTCCCAAGGAGCCTACGAGCAGTACTTC | CASTSQGAYEQYF
. | 14 | TRBD1 | TRBJ1-6 | TRBV10-3 | TGTGCCATCAGACCGACAGGGGAAAACTCACCCCTCCACTTT | CAIRPTGENSPLHF
. | 15 | . | TRBJ1-2 | TRBV19 | TGTGCCAGTAGTGTCTCGGACACCTCTAACTATGGCTACACCTTC | CASSVSDTSNYGYTF
once | 15 | . | TRBJ1-5 | TRBV5-5 | TGTGCCAGCAGCCCCTTAGGGGAACCCCATCAGCCCCAGCATTTT | CASSPLGEPHQPQHF
. | 14 | . | TRBJ1-5 | TRBV3-1/TRBV3-2 | TGTGCCAGCAGCTCGCAGGGCCGCAATCAGCCCCAGCATTTT | CASSSQGRNQPQHF
. | 15 | TRBD2 | TRBJ2-7 | TRBV5-5 | TGTGCCAGCAGCTCCGGACTAGCCTTTGGGGACGAGCAGTACTTC | CASSSGLAFGDEQYF
. | 13 | . | TRBJ1-1 | TRBV7-3 | TGTGCCAGCAGCTTAAAACCTGGGGGGACAGCTTTCTTT | CASSLKPGGTAFF
. | 14 | . | TRBJ2-1 | TRBV4-1 | TGCGCCAGCAGCCCAGGGGCAACCTACAATGAGCAGTTCTTC | CASSPGATYNEQFF
. | 12 | . | TRBJ1-2 | TRBV6-2/TRBV6-3 | TGTGCCAGCAGTTACTCTAATGCGGGCTACACCTTC | CASSYSNAGYTF
. | 14 | . | TRBJ1-5 | TRBV15 | TGTGCCACCAGCAGAGATCGGGGGTCTCAGCCCCAGCATTTT | CATSRDRGSQPQHF
. | 13 | TRBD1 | TRBJ1-1 | TRBV5-4 | TGTGCCAGCAGCGCACGCGACAGGGGGGAAGCTTTCTTT | CASSARDRGEAFF
. | 16 | . | TRBJ2-2 | TRBV15 | TGTGCCACCAGCAGAGATCGTTGGAAACAGGGTGGGGAGCTGTTTTTT | CATSRDRWKQGGELFF
. | 15 | . | TRBJ2-1 | TRBV2 | TGTGCCAGCAGTGTTACCAGAGCCGGGGATGCTGAGCAGTTCTTC | CASSVTRAGDAEQFF
. | 14 | . | TRBJ1-1 | TRBV6-5 | TGTGCCAGCAGTTGGGCCATAGAGAACACTGAAGCTTTCTTT | CASSWAIENTEAFF
. | 15 | . | TRBJ2-1 | TRBV5-6 | TGTGCCAGCAGCTTGGCGGGCAGGGTTTTCAATGAGCAGTTCTTC | CASSLAGRVFNEQFF
. | 15 | . | TRBJ2-3 | TRBV5-1 | TGCGCCAGCAGGGAGAGAGGAGCATTCACAGATACGCAGTATTTT | CASRERGAFTDTQYF
. | 16 | . | TRBJ2-2 | TRBV5-1 | TGCGCCAGCAGCTTGGCCGAGATACTCGGCACCGGGGAGCTGTTTTTT | CASSLAEILGTGELFF
. | 17 | TRBD2 | TRBJ2-1 | TRBV4-1 | TGCGCCAGCAGCCAGTCTTCCGGGACTAGCGGGTTTAATGAGCAGTTCTTC | CASSQSSGTSGFNEQFF
once | 10 | . | TRBJ1-1 | TRBV2 | TGTGCCAGCAGTACATATGAAGCTTTCTTT | CASSTYEAFF
. | 14 | . | TRBJ1-4 | TRBV9 | TGTGCCAGCAGCGTAGATGGAGGAGGAGGAAAACTGTTTTTT | CASSVDGGGGKLFF
. | 14 | TRBD2 | TRBJ2-3 | TRBV5-1 | TGCGCCAGCAGTAGGGTAGCGGGGGTGAATACGCAGTATTTT | CASSRVAGVNTQYF
. | 14 | TRBD1 | TRBJ1-2 | TRBV28 | TGTGCCAGCAGCCTTACGACAGGGCACTTAGGCTACACCTTC | CASSLTTGHLGYTF